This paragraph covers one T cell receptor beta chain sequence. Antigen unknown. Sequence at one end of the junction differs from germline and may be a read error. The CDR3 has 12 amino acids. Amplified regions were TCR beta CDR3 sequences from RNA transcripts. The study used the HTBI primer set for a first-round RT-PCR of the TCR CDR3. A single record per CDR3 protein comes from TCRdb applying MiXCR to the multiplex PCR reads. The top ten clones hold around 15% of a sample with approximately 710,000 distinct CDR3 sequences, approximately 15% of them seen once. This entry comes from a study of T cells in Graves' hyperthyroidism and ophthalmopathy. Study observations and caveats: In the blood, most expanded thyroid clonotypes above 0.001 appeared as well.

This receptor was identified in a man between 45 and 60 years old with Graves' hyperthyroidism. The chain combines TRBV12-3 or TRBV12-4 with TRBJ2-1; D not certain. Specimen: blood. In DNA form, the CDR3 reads TGTGCCAGCAGCGAGAGCTACAATGAGCAGCTCTTC. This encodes CASSESYNEQLF.